This T cell receptor (beta chain) was identified in a study of cytomegalovirus exposure and HLA in healthy donors (dated by TCRdb to about 2017). Study-level background: An earlier analysis of a few hundred of the donors reported 276 Gb of sequence data and around 110 million unique TCR beta sequences obtained from 180 million or so T cells. An early release that covered some 640 HLA-typed donors contained approximately 300 gigabases of sequencing data and 75 million to 100 million unique TCR sequences. Of the approximately 400 genotyped donors, around 81% fell in the genetic ancestry cluster associated with self-reported Caucasian donors. The study aimed to test whether cataloging public T cell receptors could reveal signatures of past pathogen exposure. The study used immunosequencing to profile the T cell repertoires of several hundred subjects and linked those repertoires to cytomegalovirus serostatus. Along with the approximately 670-subject first cohort, a separate validation cohort of over a hundred different subjects was used. The study combined high-throughput TCR immunosequencing, statistical association of individual TCRs with disease status, and machine learning to predict cytomegalovirus infection status. To study patterns of TCR occurrence, a later analysis re-analyzed previously published TCR beta repertoires from under 750 donors and added high-resolution HLA genotyping. Rather than drawing on any new phenotypic data, the later analysis identified candidate immune exposures from TCR beta sequences and the way those sequences occurred across donors. To decide whether each TCR beta V gene segment behaved as functional or pseudogenic, an earlier analysis of some 600 of the donors relied on high-throughput TCR beta sequencing. Alongside the repertoire data, information on donor age, sex, ethnicity and CMV serostatus was compiled. A later genetic analysis used genome-wide SNP genotypes for about 65% of the roughly 700 donors, treating that subset as a discovery cohort. All discovery cohort repertoires had been generated on a single sequencing platform. Class I and class II HLA loci were covered by the typing at four-digit resolution. Typing coverage differed by locus: A, B, C, DRB1 and DQB1 were typed in roughly 620-630 donors, DQA1 in about 510, DPA1 in 600 to 610, and DPB1 in 450 to 480. Because of strong linkage in the cohort, roughly five DR-DQ haplotypes were treated as single units for association and clustering. Across about 370 genotyped donors of the cohort, an average of 235,054 unique TCR beta nucleotide sequences per donor were sequenced, and 15% to 20% of those sequences were non-productive.

Reading the germline V gene gives CDR1 MDHEN and CDR2 SYDVKM. Reading from cysteine to phenylalanine, the CDR3 counts 16 amino acids. Just the 48-base CDR3 DNA is kept, in frame starting at base 1. Relative to germline, V is 2 bases shorter and J is 6 bases shorter, with 18 bases between their ends. On the study overall, not on this receptor specifically: According to a later analysis, TCR association rates differed among HLA loci, with DRB1 alleles showing the most associated TCRs and HLA-C alleles showing the fewest. The authors suggested that the approach could potentially be generalized to other disease states and immunological phenotypes. According to a later analysis, most CMV-associated TCR beta chains appeared to be HLA-restricted, and the HLA associations seemed to be driven largely by CMV exposure. A cluster of highly shared sequence variants was judged likely to represent a technical artifact of the sequencing pipeline. Sequencing depth was assumed to be roughly uniform across donors in the presence/absence analyses, though that assumption may not hold. The classifier was reported to diagnose cytomegalovirus status with high specificity and sensitivity in both the original and validation cohorts. In a later analysis, about 16,000 TCR beta sequences were associated with specific HLA alleles at a false discovery rate of 0.05. A total of 150 to 200 TCR beta chains were listed by the study as associated with cytomegalovirus. A later genetic analysis reported fewer N-insertions in productive TCRs among donors in an Asian-associated ancestry cluster than the roughly 690-donor mean. In a later genetic analysis, a missense DCLRE1C variant was associated with V-gene and J-gene trimming of TCR beta chains, and the association was replicated in an independent cohort. In this cohort, only TCR beta chains were sequenced, and detectable features were limited by the absence of alpha or paired-chain data. In vitro tests confirmed that a few of the cytomegalovirus-associated TCR beta chains recognize cytomegalovirus antigens. A further reported finding was that TCR beta sequences accurately predicted the HLA-A and HLA-B alleles for most subjects in the first cohort. Broadly in line with IMGT annotations, most TCR beta V segments showed up in productive rearrangements about 87% or about 30% of the time in an earlier analysis of approximately 600 of the donors. Linkage disequilibrium might explain the correlated functional status among segregating V segments, but an unknown experimental factor could not be ruled out. The only immune exposure information available for the cohort was CMV serostatus. Some IMGT-functional V segments, including TRBV6-2 and TRBV6-3, could not be distinguished by the 87-base-pair reads and were therefore excluded. Strong co-occurrence of HLA alleles, especially DR and DQ, made assigning TCR associations to individual alleles difficult. HLA typing was unavailable for some donors at each locus, so association tests used only the typed subset. Most TCR sequences were observed very rarely across donors, whereas some public TCRs were present in many individuals. Approximately 16 rarely observed V segments, including chromosome 9 orphons, were excluded from the earlier analysis of approximately 600 of the donors because counts were too low. Several of the top co-occurrence clusters appeared to be linked to parvovirus B19, influenza, CMV and Epstein-Barr virus, according to a later analysis. In a later analysis, HLA-associated TCR beta chains were found to be more clonally expanded and to have lower generation probabilities than equally common non-associated chains.

Library creation used the immunoSEQ multiplex PCR assay. A mixture of 60 forward primers for TCR Vbeta segments and 13 reverse primers for TCR Jbeta segments was used in the multiplex PCR. The CDR3 region of rearranged TCR beta genes was amplified from genomic DNA by a multiplex PCR assay. On the Illumina HiSeq System, the amplified TCR beta libraries were sequenced as 87-base-pair reads. In the paper's pipeline: A later analysis counted tens of millions of unique TCR beta chains across the 700 or so repertoires, and 10 million to 12 million of these chains were shared by at least two donors. Raw reads were error-corrected and collapsed into unique sequences with a nearest-neighbor algorithm that merged closely related sequences to remove PCR and sequencing errors. CDR3 sequences were aligned to IMGT reference sequences to assign V, D and J gene segments. For a sequence to be retained, a match of at least six nucleotides to both a V gene segment and a J gene segment was required. A rearrangement was called productive if the CDR3 had no stop codons and remained in frame with V and J, and every other rearrangement was called non-productive. CDR3 was defined by IMGT convention, running from the second conserved V-encoded cysteine to the conserved J-encoded phenylalanine. The earlier analysis of 500 to 600 of the donors excluded sequences that lacked an unambiguous match to a single V gene segment. An earlier analysis of under 750 of the donors called V segments functional above 56.7% productive rearrangements and segregating when the between-donor standard deviation exceeded 5%. A statistical classification framework was built for diagnosing cytomegalovirus status from the catalog of TCR beta chain sequences. V and J gene assignment, in a later analysis, came from comparing TCR nucleotide sequences with IMGT/GENE-DB human TR gene sequences. Using the TCRdist pipeline, a later analysis assigned CDR3 sequences along with most-parsimonious VDJ recombination scenarios. In a later analysis, each TCR beta chain was defined by its CDR3 amino acid sequence together with its V-gene family, and reads lacking a unique V-gene family were excluded. As a way to deal with suspected cross-contamination and a sequencing artifact, a later analysis dropped approximately 570 nucleotide sequences that were highly shared and had low generation probability. For each public chain, a later analysis derived a clonal expansion index from normalized ranks of inferred template counts within each repertoire. In a later analysis, generation probabilities were computed using a VDJ recombination model fitted to out-of-frame rearrangements, and the results were checked against IGoR. In a later analysis, TCR-TCR, TCR-HLA and TCR-CMV co-occurrence was scored with hypergeometric tests, and a repertoire-size bias correction was applied to TCR pairs. To estimate false discovery rates, a later analysis permuted the HLA or CMV assignments 20 times. In a later analysis, co-occurring TCRs were grouped using DBSCAN, with TCRdist sequence similarity added in when clustering inside HLA-allele-positive subsets. For co-occurrence clustering, repertoires with fewer than 30,000 or more than 120,000 public chains were excluded, along with five repertoires with anomalous nucleotide sharing. TCRdb carries this immuneACCESS record with in-frame sequences only. Its versions omit some clonotypes, under half of them owing to an unresolved V gene in the studies checked, with the rest unexplained. The V and J calls and clone size come from that table; D and trimming were worked out from the DNA. A total of about 180,000 clones appear in this sample, around 81% of them only once. Roughly 4.4% of the sample belongs to the ten largest clones.

In total, approximately 700 healthy bone marrow donors made up the cohort. At the time of sampling, all cohort members were nominally healthy, though unrecorded immune exposures were likely present. The donor was CMV seropositive and was included in the group of around 300 seropositive cohort members. A peripheral blood sample was collected from each donor, and TCR beta sequencing was performed on peripheral blood mononuclear cells. Genomic DNA was extracted from the blood cell samples with the Qiagen DNeasy Blood Extraction Kit. Comments on this clone: The antigen it binds to is not known. Base qualities were left out, and no much larger clone turns up one base away.

The chain is assembled from TRBV28 and TRBJ2-3; the D region possibly corresponds to TRBD2 (6 bases align). This sequence originates from a woman between 18 and 29 years old in good health and CMV-seropositive. Sample: PBMCs. The bases read TGTGCCAGCAGTTTAGTGGCGGGGTTGGGTGCCGATACGCAGTATTTT. Protein translation: CASSLVAGLGADTQYF.